This T cell receptor (beta chain) was observed in a study of vaccination effects on CD4 cells after COVID-19. ViraFEST used viral peptide pools to expand antigen-specific CD4+ T cells before sequencing. On day 10 of culture, CD4+ T cells were separated out. Participants were vaccinated with two doses of either the BNT162b2 or mRNA-1273 vaccine. Germline V CDR1 and CDR2: LGHDT, YNNKEL (reference sequence). The CDR3 runs to 14 residues. Trimming removed 4 bases at V and 6 bases at J, with 13 bases between. The data were produced by immunoSEQ multiplex PCR, yet TCRdb's version contains in-frame clones alone and is incomplete. The sample has roughly 43,000 clones; about 70% are singletons. Points on this clone: Its antigen remains unknown.

This chain connects TRBV3-1 (or the pseudogene TRBV3-2) to TRBJ2-1, with D unresolved. This receptor was taken from a human donor who received a COVID-19 vaccine. Specimen: CD4+ T cells from PBMCs cultured with HCoV-OC43 spike peptides, collected after COVID-19 vaccination. As for subset: HCoV-OC43 spike overlapping peptide pool stimulation. This CDR3 is CASSPDGQFNEQFF. The CDR3 DNA follows: TGTGCCAGCAGCCCCGATGGCCAGTTCAATGAGCAGTTCTTC.